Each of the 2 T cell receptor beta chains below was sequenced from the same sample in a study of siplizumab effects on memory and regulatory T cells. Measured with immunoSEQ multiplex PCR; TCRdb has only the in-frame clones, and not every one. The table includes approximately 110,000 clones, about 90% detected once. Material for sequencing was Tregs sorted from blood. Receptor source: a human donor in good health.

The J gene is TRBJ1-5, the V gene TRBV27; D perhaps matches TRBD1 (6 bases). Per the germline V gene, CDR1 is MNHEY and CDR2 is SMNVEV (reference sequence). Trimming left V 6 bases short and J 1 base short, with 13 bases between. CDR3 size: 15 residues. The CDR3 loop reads CASRGGSRSNQPQHF. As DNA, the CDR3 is TGTGCCAGCAGGGGGGGCTCTCGGAGCAATCAGCCCCAGCATTTT.

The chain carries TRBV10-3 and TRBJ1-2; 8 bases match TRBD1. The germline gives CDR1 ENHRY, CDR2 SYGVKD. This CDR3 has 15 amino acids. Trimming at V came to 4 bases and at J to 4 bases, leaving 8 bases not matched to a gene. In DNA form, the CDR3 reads TGTGCCATCAGTGGGGGACAGGCGATGTTCTATGGCTACACCTTC. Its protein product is CAISGGQAMFYGYTF.